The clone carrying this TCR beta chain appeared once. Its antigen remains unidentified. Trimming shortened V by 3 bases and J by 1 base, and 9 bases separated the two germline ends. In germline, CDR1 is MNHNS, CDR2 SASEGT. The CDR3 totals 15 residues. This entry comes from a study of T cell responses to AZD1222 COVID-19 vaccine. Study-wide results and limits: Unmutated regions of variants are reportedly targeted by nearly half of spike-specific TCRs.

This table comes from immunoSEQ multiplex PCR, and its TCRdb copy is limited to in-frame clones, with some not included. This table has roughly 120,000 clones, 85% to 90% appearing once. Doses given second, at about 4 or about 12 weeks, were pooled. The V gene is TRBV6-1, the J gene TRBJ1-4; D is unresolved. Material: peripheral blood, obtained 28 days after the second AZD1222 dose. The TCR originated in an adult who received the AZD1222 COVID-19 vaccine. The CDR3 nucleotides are TGTGCCAGCAGTGACCAACAAGGAACTAATGAAAAACTGTTTTTT. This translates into CASSDQQGTNEKLFF.